This T cell receptor (beta chain) appears in the sequencing data of a study of OX40 agonist ivuxolimab in advanced cancers. Study at large: The group had a mean age of around 64 years, ranged from about 20 to 90, and was 80% to 85% male. General study results and limits: Researchers report that CD8+ T cells had, on average, more expanded clones than CD4+.

Repertoires were generated with immunoSEQ multiplex PCR, while TCRdb's copy carries only in-frame clones and drops some. The data contain around 57,000 clones, roughly 90% of them singletons. On this clone: No antigen is known for it. The same CDR3 can be traced to other DNA sequences in this sample.

This material consisted of CD4+ or CD8+ T cells sorted from blood, taken in a trial of the OX40 agonist ivuxolimab. This TCR was recovered from an adult with an advanced solid tumor such as melanoma, head and neck, liver or kidney cancer.

CDR3 sequence: CASSQERGGQETQYF. The DNA for the CDR3 is TGCGCCAGCAGCCAAGAAAGAGGGGGGCAAGAGACCCAGTACTTC. The chain is built from TRBV4-3 and TRBJ2-5, with D possibly called TRBD1 or TRBD2 (6 bases each). The germline V gene has CDR1 LGHNA and CDR2 YSLEER. V dropped 0 bases and J dropped 2 bases, with 10 bases sitting between them. The CDR3 length is 15 residues.